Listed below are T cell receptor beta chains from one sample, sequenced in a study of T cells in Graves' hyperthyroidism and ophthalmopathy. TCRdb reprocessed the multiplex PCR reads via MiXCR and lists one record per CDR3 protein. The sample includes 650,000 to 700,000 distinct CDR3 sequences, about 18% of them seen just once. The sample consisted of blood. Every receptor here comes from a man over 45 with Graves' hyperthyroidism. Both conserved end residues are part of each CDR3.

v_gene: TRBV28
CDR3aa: CASNPERRLAGLLSYEQYF

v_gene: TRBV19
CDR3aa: CASSPQGQIDQPQHF

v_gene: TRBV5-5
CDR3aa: CASSLITSGSDEQFF

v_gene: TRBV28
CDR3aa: CASSLMGPWAYNEQFF

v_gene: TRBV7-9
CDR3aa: CASSEGRGRKYF

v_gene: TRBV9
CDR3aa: CASSVASRVTGNTIYF

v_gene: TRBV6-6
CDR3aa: CASSYSRGTGETQYF

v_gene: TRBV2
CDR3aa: CASTLTDIGISPLHF

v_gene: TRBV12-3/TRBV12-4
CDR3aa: CASSFGQGNGELFF

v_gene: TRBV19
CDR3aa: CASSMTAGGLAGVYF

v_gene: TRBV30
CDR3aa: CAWSAYATTYSNQPQHF

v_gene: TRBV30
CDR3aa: CAWSTSTGVYEQYF

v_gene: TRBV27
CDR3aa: CASTLSGTPYNEQFF

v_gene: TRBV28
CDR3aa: CASSLEGTSGSYEQYF

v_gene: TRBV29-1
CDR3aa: CSDTSGSTETQYF

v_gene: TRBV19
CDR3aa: CASSYGERQPQHF

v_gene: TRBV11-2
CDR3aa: CASSLDYRERTEAFF

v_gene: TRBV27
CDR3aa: CASSRWTSGSTDTQYF

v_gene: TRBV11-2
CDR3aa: CASSRSGDRSYEQYF

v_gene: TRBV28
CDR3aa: CASSQGPSLYGYTF

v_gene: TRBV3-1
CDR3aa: CASSDSLAYEQYF

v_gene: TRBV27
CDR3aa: CASSYRVRYEQYF

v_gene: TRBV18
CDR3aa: CASSIARESNEQFF

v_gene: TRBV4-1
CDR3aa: CASSPSQGGRYEQYF

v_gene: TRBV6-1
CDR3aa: CASNLGGLAATDTQYF

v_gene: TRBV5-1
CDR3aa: CASSFGGNEQFF

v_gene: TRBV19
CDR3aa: CASSIGHGTGNFEQYF

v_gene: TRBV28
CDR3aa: CASKVGSEHEQYF

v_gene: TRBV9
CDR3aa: CASSASGSYTDTQYF

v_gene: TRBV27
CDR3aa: CASSLYTGKYNEQFF

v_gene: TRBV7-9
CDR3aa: CASSLVSSRQNQPQHF

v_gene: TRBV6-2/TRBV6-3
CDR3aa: CASSWGETGNYNEQFF

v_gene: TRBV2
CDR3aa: CASTPGTSSGEQYF

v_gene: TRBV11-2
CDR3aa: CASTEFYGANVLTF

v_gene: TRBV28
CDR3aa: CASSLPTGTVTEAFF

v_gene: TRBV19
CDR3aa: CASSSYRADGYTF

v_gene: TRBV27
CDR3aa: CASSLRGETPYEQYF

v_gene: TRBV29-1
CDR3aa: CSVDSTSGRPIVQYF

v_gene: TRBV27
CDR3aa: CASRVGNWYNEQFF